The entry that follows covers one T cell receptor beta chain sequence. Clones were sequenced by immunoSEQ multiplex PCR, and TCRdb holds only the in-frame ones, with some missing. The data contain 300,000 to 400,000 clones, approximately 89% of them singletons. These data are taken from a study of blood T cell repertoires in COVID-19. The ends were cut back, 3 bases at V and 3 bases at J, with 11 bases in the middle. The CDR3 runs 13 residues. CDR1 is GTSNPN, CDR2 SVGIG, per germline (reference sequence). The TCR was taken from a woman between 18 and 29 years old who had recovered from COVID-19. The specimen was peripheral blood. This chain connects TRBV30 to TRBJ1-2, with TRBD1 as a possible D gene (6 bases). DNA for the CDR3: TGTGCCTGGAGGGCCGGGACACACTATGGCTACACCTTC. It is translated as CAWRAGTHYGYTF.